This T cell receptor (beta chain) emerged from a study of blood T cells in healthy people across ages. This clonotype was seen a handful of times. Primers used in a second PCR of roughly 7 to 12 cycles were a sample-barcoded 5' primer and a J-beta primer mix. Each TCR beta cDNA got a 12-nucleotide random molecular identifier. TCRdb passed the 5' RACE reads through MiXCR, listing each CDR3 protein once. The sample has 1.5 million to 1.9 million distinct CDR3 sequences; about 45% are singletons. The CDR3 is made up of 16 amino acids. CDR1 is SQVTM and CDR2 is ANQGSEA in the germline V gene. Trimming pared 3 bases from V and 0 bases from J, leaving 12 bases between.

The sequence derives from a woman aged 18 to 35 in good health. J is TRBJ2-6 and V is TRBV29-1; D is perhaps TRBD1 or TRBD2 (5 bases each). The source material was blood. CDR3 sequence reads: CSVDIGTFSGANVLTF. The DNA of the CDR3 is TGCAGCGTTGACATTGGGACGTTCTCTGGGGCCAACGTCCTGACTTTC.